One sample yielded the 20 T cell receptor beta chains listed below, sequenced in a study of T cell responses to AZD1222 COVID-19 vaccine. TCRdb keeps only in-frame clones here, not all; method: immunoSEQ multiplex PCR. The table has 85,000 to 95,000 clones, around 90% seen once; the top ten hold 8.4%. The sample was peripheral blood, taken on day 0 of AZD1222 vaccination. The source is an adult in good health.

V gene TRBV12-3 or TRBV12-4 combines with J gene TRBJ1-1; 9 positions match TRBD1. V gave up 6 bases and J gave up 11 bases; unmatched junction bases: 7. The CDR3 is made up of 12 amino acids. DNA of the CDR3: TGTGCCAGCAGAACACAGGGGGCGTGGGCTTTCTTT. Translation gives CASRTQGAWAFF.

This rearrangement joins TRBV4-3 to TRBJ2-2; 9 bases fit TRBD1. With V trimmed by 0 bases and J by 6 bases, 5 bases remained unmatched. The CDR3 is 16 residues long. Per the germline V gene, CDR1 is LGHNA and CDR2 is YSLEER. Here the CDR3 reads CASSQEPTGGAGELFF. Written as DNA, the CDR3 is TGCGCCAGCAGCCAAGAACCAACAGGGGGCGCCGGGGAGCTGTTTTTT.

The chain joins TRBV21-1 to TRBJ1-3; the table's D call, TRBD1, has no DNA check behind it. TRBV21-1 is described as a pseudogene. This CDR3 is 15 amino acids long. CDR3 amino acids: CASTKTGLSGNTIYF. CDR3 DNA sequence: TGTGCCAGCACCAAGACAGGACTCTCTGGAAACACCATATATTTT.

This chain joins TRBV9 and TRBJ1-4; D is undetermined. CDR1 and CDR2 (germline): SGDLS, YYNGEE. The CDR3 sequence is 16 residues long. Trimming shortened V by 2 bases and J by 6 bases, and 17 bases separated the two germline ends. The DNA for the CDR3 is TGTGCCAGCAGCGTCCCGGGCCCTTTTCGGGATGAAAAACTGTTTTTT. Translating gives CASSVPGPFRDEKLFF.

The chain uses TRBV19 and TRBJ1-4, with 8 bases fitting TRBD1. With 4 bases clipped from V and 0 bases from J, the junction kept 7 bases outside the gene matches. The CDR3 loop spans 17 amino acids. Germline CDR1 LNHDA, CDR2 SQIVND (reference sequence). The CDR3 here is CASSKGQAFATNEKLFF. The CDR3 DNA sequence: TGTGCCAGTAGTAAGGGACAGGCTTTTGCAACTAATGAAAAACTGTTTTTT.

The V gene is TRBV10-3, the J gene TRBJ1-2; 8 nucleotides match TRBD1. The CDR3 contains 17 residues. CDR1 is ENHRY and CDR2 is SYGVKD in the germline V gene. With V trimmed by 3 bases and J by 4 bases, 13 bases remained unmatched. CDR3 in DNA: TGTGCCATCAGTGAAACGGGACAGGTAGCTAGGGGCTATGGCTACACCTTC. The encoded protein is CAISETGQVARGYGYTF.

The chain has TRBV21-1 and TRBJ1-6. TRBV21-1 is a documented pseudogene. The CDR3 extends over 18 amino acids. Here the CDR3 reads CASSNTRPGSTYNSPLHF. The CDR3 region has the DNA TGTGCCAGCAGCAATACCCGTCCGGGGTCCACTTATAATTCACCCCTCCACTTT.

This chain uses TRBV20-1 with TRBJ1-6; D remains unclear. This CDR3 spans 17 amino acids. Germline lookup yields CDR1 DFQATT and CDR2 SNEGSKA (reference sequence). V was cut by 4 bases and J by 3 bases, with 19 bases left in between. Here the CDR3 DNA reads TGCAGTGCTATTGACCCTTCGGGAGGTAGCTATAATTCACCCCTCCACTTT. This sequence encodes CSAIDPSGGSYNSPLHF.

The chain carries TRBV3-1 (or the pseudogene TRBV3-2) and TRBJ1-1; TRBD1 agrees at 7 bases. The CDR3 sequence is 13 residues long. Trimming removed 3 bases from V and 10 bases from J; junction bases left unmatched: 8. Looked up from germline, CDR1 is LGHDT and CDR2 is YNNKEL (reference sequence). The CDR3: CASSHILQGGAFF. The DNA for the CDR3 is TGTGCCAGCAGCCACATCCTTCAGGGGGGAGCTTTCTTT.

This sequence joins TRBV7-2 and TRBJ2-1; D is perhaps TRBD2 (6 bases). Germline V lookup: CDR1 SGHTA, CDR2 FQGNSA. This CDR3 contains 14 residues. The V gene lost 1 base and the J gene lost 9 bases, with 13 bases spanning the gap. The CDR3 protein is CASSLDSGGAEQFF. CDR3 nucleotide sequence: TGTGCCAGCAGCTTAGACTCGGGCGGGGCTGAGCAGTTCTTC.

The chain carries TRBV29-1 and TRBJ2-3, with D unclear. V lost 3 bases to trimming and J lost 7 bases, with 5 bases between them. Germline CDR1 and CDR2: SQVTM and ANQGSEA. The CDR3 is made up of 10 amino acids. The CDR3 loop is CSVEAHTQYF. The CDR3 coding sequence is TGCAGCGTTGAGGCCCATACGCAGTATTTT.

This clone was recorded only once. The chain is built from TRBV18 and TRBJ1-2; 7 bases fit TRBD1. Looked up from germline, CDR1 is KGHSH and CDR2 is LQKENI. This CDR3 contains 13 residues. Trimming took 2 bases from V and 3 from J; bases not matched to a gene: 0. For the CDR3, the DNA is TGTGCCAGCTCACCAGGGACAGACTATGGCTACACCTTC. This sequence encodes CASSPGTDYGYTF.

This rearrangement joins TRBV7-9 to TRBJ1-4; D is possibly TRBD1 (6 bases). CDR1 and CDR2 (germline): SEHNR, FQNEAQ (reference sequence). V was clipped by 5 bases and J by 6 bases, with 13 bases between them. CDR3 length equals 14 residues. CDR3 region: CASSLGTSDEKLFF. CDR3 coding DNA: TGTGCCAGCAGCCTAGGGACATCAGATGAAAAACTGTTTTTT.

This chain joins TRBV7-2 and TRBJ2-1; D is uncertain. The CDR3 contains 13 residues. CDR1 SGHTA and CDR2 FQGNSA come from the germline V gene. Deletions cut 1 base from V and 10 bases from J, with 11 bases between. This CDR3 is CASSLEVPREQFF. As DNA, the CDR3 is TGTGCCAGCAGCTTAGAAGTGCCACGCGAGCAGTTCTTC. The full variable domain, rest sourced from reference TRBV7-2 and TRBJ2-1, is GAGVSQSPSNKVTEKGKDVELRCDPISGHTALYWYRQSLGQGLEFLIYFQGNSAPDKSGLPSDRFSAERTGGSVSTLTIQRTQQEDSAVYLCASSLEVPREQFFGPGTRLTVL.

CDR3 sequence (DNA): TGTGCCACCAGTGATTGGGGACGGGGGCCAGCTTTCTTT. This encodes CATSDWGRGPAFF. V and J are TRBV24-1 and TRBJ1-1, with D possibly being TRBD1 (6 bases). V lost 2 bases and J lost 10, with 13 bases in between. Germline V gene lookup returns CDR1 KGHDR and CDR2 SFDVKD. The length of the CDR3 is 13 residues.

The V and J genes are TRBV7-3 and TRBJ1-1, with 9 bases fitting TRBD1. The CDR3 covers 14 residues. J was trimmed by 6 bases and V by 5 bases; bases with no gene match: 7. Germline V lookup: CDR1 SGHTA, CDR2 FQGTGA. CDR3 sequence: CASSPTGGRAEAFF. The CDR3 region has the DNA TGTGCCAGCAGCCCTACAGGGGGCCGGGCTGAAGCTTTCTTT.

This clone occurred a few times. The V call is TRBV11-3, the J call TRBJ2-7, with 10 bases fitting TRBD1. V lost 5 bases, J lost 5 bases, and 6 bases stayed unmatched. Germline CDR1 reads SGHNT; CDR2 reads YENEEA. This CDR3 comprises 14 residues. CDR3: CASSRGDRGHEQYF. In DNA, the CDR3 is TGTGCCAGCAGCCGCGGGGACAGGGGCCACGAGCAGTACTTC.

The genes are TRBV4-2 and TRBJ1-4; D possibly corresponds to TRBD1 (5 bases). Germline V lookup: CDR1 LGHNA, CDR2 YNFKEQ. V was pared by 4 bases and J by 8 bases, with 20 bases between. CDR3 length: 16 amino acids. Here the CDR3 reads CASSPVVAGFQEKLFF. In nucleotides, the CDR3 is TGTGCCAGCAGCCCGGTGGTCGCAGGGTTTCAAGAAAAACTGTTTTTT.

The J gene is TRBJ1-1, the V gene TRBV6-6; TRBD1 matches 7 bases. The germline CDR1 and CDR2 sequences are MNHNY and SVGAGI (reference sequence). V shed 9 bases, J shed 1 base, and the junction held 11 bases outside the gene matches. The CDR3 is 15 amino acids. CDR3 bases: TGTGCCAGTACGGGACAGAATTATCAGAACACTGAAGCTTTCTTT. It codes for CASTGQNYQNTEAFF.

This chain links TRBV5-4 with TRBJ2-7; D tentatively fits TRBD1 or TRBD2 (5 bases each). CDR3 length: 14 amino acids. Trimming took off 0 bases at V and 9 bases at J, with 16 bases between the two ends. Germline V gene data show CDR1 as SGHNT and CDR2 as YYREEE (reference sequence). The chain's CDR3 is CASSLGGEGSSQYF. CDR3 DNA sequence: TGTGCCAGCAGCTTGGGGGGCGAGGGTAGCTCGCAGTACTTC.